A single sample gave rise to the 9 T cell receptor beta chains below, sequenced in a study of neoadjuvant nivolumab and ipilimumab in lung cancer. Only in-frame clones appear in the TCRdb table, and some are missing; sequencing was by immunoSEQ multiplex PCR. In the table there are 19,000 or so clones, 65% to 85% of which are singletons. Here the sequenced sample was tumor tissue, taken after neoadjuvant nivolumab, alone or with ipilimumab, at or shortly before surgery. The receptors shown here come from an adult with non-small cell lung cancer.

The CDR3 sequence: CALGRSDKSTYNEQFF. The DNA of the CDR3 is TGTGCCCTAGGGCGGTCAGATAAATCAACCTACAATGAGCAGTTCTTC. The gene calls are TRBV10-3 and TRBJ2-1; no clear D. Germline CDR1 ENHRY, CDR2 SYGVKD. V lost 11 bases and J lost 2, with 22 bases in between. The CDR3 length is 16 residues.

The chain employs TRBV27 and TRBJ1-4; D unresolved. V dropped 3 bases and J dropped 0 bases, with 5 bases sitting between them. The germline gives CDR1 MNHEY, CDR2 SMNVEV (reference sequence). This CDR3 region has 14 residues. The CDR3 nucleotides read TGTGCCAGCAGTTTCATCGCAACTAATGAAAAACTGTTTTTT. Protein sequence: CASSFIATNEKLFF.

This rearrangement joins TRBV6-6 to TRBJ1-6, with TRBD1 matching 9 bases. CDR3 length: 16 residues. V gave up 8 bases and J gave up 8 bases; unmatched junction bases: 13. Germline values: CDR1 MNHNY, CDR2 SVGAGI (reference sequence). This chain's CDR3 is CASRLTGGTTDSPLHF. CDR3 DNA: TGTGCCAGCCGATTGACAGGGGGAACGACTGATTCACCCCTCCACTTT.

In DNA, the CDR3 is TGTGCCACCAGCAGAGATAGTAGCAATCAGCCCCAGCATTTT. Translating it yields CATSRDSSNQPQHF. The chain couples TRBV15 to TRBJ1-5; D is uncertain. The CDR3 runs 14 residues. The V gene's germline CDR1 is LNHNV and CDR2 YYDKDF (reference sequence). The germline V and J ends were trimmed by 0 bases and 0 bases, with 3 bases remaining between them.

The chain uses TRBV11-3 and TRBJ1-1; D remains ambiguous. CDR1 and CDR2 (germline): SGHNT, YENEEA. V was pared by 5 bases and J by 1 base, with 11 bases between. The CDR3 length is 14 residues. The CDR3 here is CASSVRAGNTEAFF. As DNA, the CDR3 is TGTGCCAGCAGCGTACGGGCCGGGAACACTGAAGCTTTCTTT.

The chain joins TRBV2 to TRBJ2-2; TRBD1 agrees at 10 bases. Germline V gene lookup returns CDR1 SNHLY and CDR2 FYNNEI. The CDR3 contains 15 residues. V shed 7 bases, J shed 4 bases, and the junction held 6 bases outside the gene matches. Here the CDR3 reads CASIRDRGTTGELFF. For the CDR3, the DNA is TGTGCCAGCATAAGGGACAGGGGAACCACCGGGGAGCTGTTTTTT.

The genes are TRBV6-1 and TRBJ1-2; no definite D call. Trimming left V 4 bases short and J 2 bases short, with 8 bases between. The germline V gene encodes CDR1 MNHNS and CDR2 SASEGT. The CDR3 spans 13 residues. CDR3 sequence reads: CASSVEVNYGYTF. The CDR3 DNA sequence: TGTGCCAGCAGTGTTGAGGTAAACTATGGCTACACCTTC.

The chain is built from TRBV11-2 and TRBJ1-1; D is unresolved. The length of the CDR3 is 14 residues. Trimming took 3 bases from V and 0 from J, leaving 8 bases between them. The V gene's germline CDR1 is SGHAT and CDR2 FQNNGV. DNA for the CDR3: TGTGCCAGCAGCTTTCTGACGTTGAACACTGAAGCTTTCTTT. It yields the protein CASSFLTLNTEAFF.

The chain couples TRBV5-1 to TRBJ2-7; 7 bases are a match to TRBD1. The V segment lost 3 bases and the J segment 4 bases; nucleotides outside the gene matches: 1. The CDR3 runs 12 residues. Germline V CDR1 and CDR2: SGHRS, YFSETQ. CDR3 nucleotides: TGCGCCAGCAGCTCGGGACAGTACGAGCAGTACTTC. It codes for CASSSGQYEQYF.